The 32 T cell receptor beta chains presented below share a single source sample, sequenced in a study of blood T cell repertoires in COVID-19. Here immunoSEQ multiplex PCR was the method, and the copy in TCRdb shows in-frame clones only, minus some. The sample contains approximately 240,000 clones, roughly nine tenths of which appear only once. Sequenced sample: PBMCs or T cells enriched from blood (not recorded which). The source of these receptors is a woman in her thirties with acute COVID-19.

This clone occurred once. The chain joins TRBV29-1 to TRBJ1-3, with 7 positions matching TRBD1. The germline V gene encodes CDR1 SQVTM and CDR2 ANQGSEA. V lost 7 bases, J lost 4 bases, and 7 bases stayed unmatched. The CDR3 extends over 13 amino acids. In DNA form, the CDR3 reads TGCAGCGCTAGACAGGGTAACGGAAACACCATATATTTT. Translated, it gives CSARQGNGNTIYF. The complete variable domain, with remaining parts taken from reference TRBV29-1 and TRBJ1-3, reads SAVISQKPSRDICQRGTSLTIQCQVDSQVTMMFWYRQQPGQSLTLIATANQGSEATYESGFVIDKFPISRPNLTFSTLTVSNMSPEDSSIYLCSARQGNGNTIYFGEGSWLTVV.

The genes are TRBV5-5 and TRBJ1-2; weak D call: TRBD1 (5 bases). Germline values: CDR1 SGHKS, CDR2 YYEKEE (reference sequence). V gave up 0 bases and J gave up 4 bases, with 16 bases separating them. This CDR3 comprises 16 residues. The CDR3 here is CASSLANTGGGYGYTF. As DNA, the CDR3 is TGTGCCAGCAGCTTGGCCAATACAGGCGGCGGCTATGGCTACACCTTC.

This clone was picked up one time. V usage is TRBV2 and J usage is TRBJ1-2, with D perhaps TRBD1 (5 bases). V was clipped by 7 bases and J by 1 base, with 16 bases between them. Germline assignment: CDR1 SNHLY and CDR2 FYNNEI. This CDR3 is built from 15 residues. The CDR3: CASNPFQGNNYGYTF. The DNA of the CDR3 is TGTGCCAGCAACCCCTTCCAGGGAAATAACTATGGCTACACCTTC.

The chain combines TRBV30 with TRBJ1-2, with 7 bases identical to TRBD1. The germline CDR1 and CDR2 sequences are GTSNPN and SVGIG (reference sequence). The CDR3 extends over 15 amino acids. The trim removed 0 bases at V and 2 bases at J, leaving 6 bases unmatched. CDR3 sequence (DNA): TGTGCCTGGAGTGTCGGGTCAGGGGGAAACTATGGCTACACCTTC. It encodes CAWSVGSGGNYGYTF.

A few counts support this clone. V and J are TRBV28 and TRBJ1-1; 10 bases are a match to TRBD1. V shed 2 bases, J shed 7 bases, and the junction held 4 bases outside the gene matches. Germline loops: CDR1 MDHEN, CDR2 SYDVKM. The CDR3 contains 14 residues. CDR3 coding DNA: TGTGCCAGCAGTTTAAGGACAGGGGGTAGTGAAGCTTTCTTT. This gives the protein CASSLRTGGSEAFF.

Of note for this clone: Within the sample, other DNA sequences also encode this same CDR3. The chain links TRBV28 to TRBJ1-2, with D perhaps matching TRBD1 (6 bases). Trimming removed 3 bases at V and 5 bases at J, with 7 bases between. From germline, CDR1 is MDHEN and CDR2 SYDVKM. CDR3 length: 12 residues. Here the CDR3 reads CASSFRGYGYTF. DNA of the CDR3: TGTGCCAGCAGTTTCAGGGGATATGGCTACACCTTC.

V is TRBV6-2 or TRBV6-3 and J is TRBJ2-7, with 8 bases aligning to TRBD1. The CDR3 runs to 13 residues. After removal of 4 bases from V and 4 bases from J, the junction contained 3 bases not matched to a gene. CDR1 and CDR2 (germline): MNHEY, SVGEGT. Written as DNA, the CDR3 is TGTGCCAGCAGTTCTGGACAGGGTTACGAGCAGTACTTC. Translated: CASSSGQGYEQYF.

The J gene is TRBJ2-7, the V gene TRBV3-1 (or the pseudogene TRBV3-2); TRBD2 agrees at 8 bases. CDR3 length equals 16 residues. The trim removed 1 base at V and 4 bases at J, leaving 9 bases unmatched. Germline V gives CDR1 LGHDT, CDR2 YNNKEL (reference sequence). The CDR3 loop reads CASSQGMGLGGYEQYF. The CDR3 DNA follows: TGTGCCAGCAGCCAAGGTATGGGACTAGGCGGTTACGAGCAGTACTTC.

This clone has just a few counts. The chain carries TRBV7-9 and TRBJ1-4; TRBD1 agrees at 7 bases. Germline-derived CDR1 and CDR2 are SEHNR and FQNEAQ (reference sequence). Trimming removed 1 base from V and 4 bases from J; junction bases left unmatched: 3. This CDR3 comprises 15 residues. The CDR3 sequence: CASSLGQGVNEKLFF. DNA for the CDR3: TGTGCCAGCAGCTTAGGACAGGGAGTTAATGAAAAACTGTTTTTT.

This chain connects TRBV11-3 to TRBJ2-1; no reliable D call. CDR1 is SGHNT and CDR2 is YENEEA in the germline V gene. V lost 0 bases and J 0 bases, leaving 15 bases between the germline ends. This CDR3 spans 18 amino acids. CDR3 coding DNA: TGTGCCAGCAGCTTAGAGTTCGGTGCCTCTGTCTCCTACAATGAGCAGTTCTTC. It yields the protein CASSLEFGASVSYNEQFF. Combining the CDR3 with reference TRBV11-3 and TRBJ2-1 gives the whole variable domain EAGVVQSPRYKIIEKKQPVAFWCNPISGHNTLYWYLQNLGQGPELLIRYENEEAVDDSQLPKDRFSAERLKGVDSTLKIQPAELGDSAVYLCASSLEFGASVSYNEQFFGPGTRLTVL.

This clone has a single count. The chain combines TRBV29-1 with TRBJ2-1; maybe TRBD2 (5 bases). V was pared by 2 bases and J by 1 base, with 15 bases between. The CDR3 consists of 16 residues. Germline lookup yields CDR1 SQVTM and CDR2 ANQGSEA. CDR3 protein: CSVERASLVSYNEQFF. CDR3 in DNA: TGCAGCGTTGAACGGGCTAGCTTGGTGTCCTACAATGAGCAGTTCTTC.

The chain is built from TRBV7-8 and TRBJ2-1; 7 bases line up with TRBD2. The V and J ends lost 1 base and 9 bases, in that order; junction bases with no gene match: 6. Germline loops: CDR1 SGHVS, CDR2 FQNEAQ. This CDR3 contains 14 residues. In DNA form, the CDR3 reads TGTGCCAGCAGCTTAGAGGAACTAGCGCTTGAGCAGTTCTTC. As protein: CASSLEELALEQFF.

The chain carries TRBV6-5 and TRBJ2-1; 9 nucleotides match TRBD2. V lost 6 bases, J lost 2 bases, and 5 bases stayed unmatched. Germline loops: CDR1 MNHEY, CDR2 SVGAGI. There are 15 residues in the CDR3. CDR3 DNA sequence: TGTGCCAGCAGAGTAGAGCGGGGGGCCTACAATGAGCAGTTCTTC. Its protein is CASRVERGAYNEQFF.

V gene TRBV2 combines with J gene TRBJ1-1; 8 bases are a match to TRBD1. V lost 3 bases, J lost 6 bases, and 12 bases stayed unmatched. The CDR3 length is 16 residues. CDR1 SNHLY and CDR2 FYNNEI come from the germline V gene. The CDR3 bases are TGTGCCAGCAGTGATCAGGGGGCGCCGGCCGGGGCTGAAGCTTTCTTT. The encoded protein is CASSDQGAPAGAEAFF. Full variable domain (rest looked up from reference TRBV2 and TRBJ1-1): EPEVTQTPSHQVTQMGQEVILRCVPISNHLYFYWYRQILGQKVEFLVSFYNNEISEKSEIFDDQFSVERPDGSNFTLKIRSTKLEDSAMYFCASSDQGAPAGAEAFFGQGTRLTVV.

This chain uses TRBV27 with TRBJ2-1, with TRBD2 matching 8 bases. The J segment lost 5 bases and the V segment lost 4 bases, leaving 4 bases of the junction unmatched. The CDR3 is 14 residues long. CDR1 is MNHEY and CDR2 is SMNVEV in the germline V gene (reference sequence). CDR3 region: CASSSGTSHNEQFF. In DNA form, the CDR3 reads TGTGCCAGCAGTTCCGGGACTAGTCACAATGAGCAGTTCTTC.

The chain uses TRBV11-2 and TRBJ2-7; tentatively, D is TRBD2 (5 bases). The CDR3 is made up of 14 amino acids. V was pared by 5 bases and J by 7 bases, with 18 bases between. In germline, CDR1 is SGHAT, CDR2 FQNNGV. The CDR3 region has the DNA TGTGCCAGCAGCGGGTGGGTAGCATCGGGGGAGCAGTACTTC. This codes for CASSGWVASGEQYF.

The genes are TRBV7-8 and TRBJ2-3, with a tentative D call TRBD2 (5 bases). V was trimmed by 1 base and J by 2 bases, leaving 13 bases between them. The CDR3 has 16 amino acids. From germline, CDR1 is SGHVS and CDR2 FQNEAQ. The CDR3 protein is CASSLGPSGSTDTQYF. CDR3 in DNA: TGTGCCAGCAGCTTAGGGCCCAGCGGCTCCACAGATACGCAGTATTTT.

The gene calls are TRBV10-3 and TRBJ1-4, with 9 bases identical to TRBD1. The CDR3 sequence is 15 residues long. Germline CDR1 ENHRY, CDR2 SYGVKD. Germline trimming cut 4 bases from V and 5 bases from J; bases unmatched to any gene: 5. The CDR3 is CAISADRGGNEKLFF. DNA of the CDR3: TGTGCCATCAGTGCGGACAGGGGTGGGAATGAAAAACTGTTTTTT.

The rearrangement joins TRBV3-1 (or the pseudogene TRBV3-2) to TRBJ1-2; TRBD1 matches at 10 bases. Germline V lookup: CDR1 LGHDT, CDR2 YNNKEL (reference sequence). Trimming cost V 5 bases and J 8 bases; bases outside gene matches: 8. This CDR3 has 14 amino acids. The CDR3 coding sequence is TGTGCCAGCAGCAACCGGGACAGGGGTTCCGGCTACACCTTC. Translation: CASSNRDRGSGYTF.

The chain joins TRBV7-2 to TRBJ1-5; TRBD1 aligns across 9 bases. Looked up from germline, CDR1 is SGHTA and CDR2 is FQGNSA. The length of the CDR3 is 14 residues. The junction had 7 bases not matched to a gene; V was cut back by 9 bases and J by 4 bases. CDR3: CASRKTGGNQPQHF. The DNA of the CDR3 is TGTGCCAGTCGAAAGACAGGGGGGAATCAGCCCCAGCATTTT.

This clone has more than one count but fewer than ten. The chain joins TRBV21-1 to TRBJ2-3; TRBD1, the D gene given by the table, was not confirmed from the DNA. TRBV21-1 is reported as a pseudogene. CDR3 length equals 16 residues. The CDR3 nucleotides are TGTGCCAGCAGTAAGGGTCTGGGACAGTTCACAGATACGCAGTATTTT. Protein: CASSKGLGQFTDTQYF.

V and J are TRBV6-5 and TRBJ2-1; 8 bases fit TRBD1. CDR1 is MNHEY, CDR2 SVGAGI, per germline. The CDR3 covers 15 residues. J was trimmed by 1 base and V by 7 bases; bases with no gene match: 6. The CDR3, as DNA: TGTGCCAGCAAGGGGGACAGGCCGTCCTACAATGAGCAGTTCTTC. Translating it yields CASKGDRPSYNEQFF.

The chain has TRBV28 and TRBJ1-2; TRBD1 matches at 7 bases. Germline CDR1 MDHEN, CDR2 SYDVKM. V was clipped by 7 bases and J by 8 bases; unmatched bases: 10. This CDR3 is built from 13 residues. CDR3 bases: TGTGCCAGCAACCTACAGGGGTTACACGGCTACACCTTC. It codes for CASNLQGLHGYTF.

This clone appeared once. The chain combines TRBV30 with TRBJ1-5; 8 bases match TRBD1. V lost 3 bases, J lost 1 base, and 5 bases stayed unmatched. The CDR3 is 15 amino acids. Looked up from germline, CDR1 is GTSNPN and CDR2 is SVGIG (reference sequence). As DNA, the CDR3 is TGTGCCTGGAGCAGGGGGCAGGGGAGCAATCAGCCCCAGCATTTT. Residues: CAWSRGQGSNQPQHF.

This chain connects TRBV28 to TRBJ1-5; TRBD1 might be the D (5 bases). Germline values: CDR1 MDHEN, CDR2 SYDVKM. CDR3 length equals 17 residues. Trimming took off 3 bases at V and 6 bases at J, with 21 bases between the two ends. Written as DNA, the CDR3 is TGTGCCAGCAGTTTGGGGCCGGCTCAGGGTAATTTTCAGCCCCAGCATTTT. Protein sequence: CASSLGPAQGNFQPQHF.

The CDR3 nucleotides are TGTGCCAGTAGTGTACACAGGGGGCAAGGCTACACCTTC. It is translated as CASSVHRGQGYTF. The chain carries TRBV19 and TRBJ1-2, with 9 bases lining up with TRBD1. Germline V lookup: CDR1 LNHDA, CDR2 SQIVND (reference sequence). The CDR3 spans 13 residues. After removal of 5 bases from V and 8 bases from J, the junction contained 6 bases not matched to a gene.

This clone came up once. The J gene is TRBJ2-1, the V gene TRBV29-1; 8 bases fit TRBD1. V was pared by 1 base and J by 4 bases, with 9 bases of the junction left unmatched. Germline V gene sequence: CDR1 SQVTM, CDR2 ANQGSEA. CDR3 size: 16 residues. The CDR3 protein is CSVEGFRDRNYNEQFF. DNA for the CDR3: TGCAGCGTTGAAGGTTTCCGGGACAGGAATTACAATGAGCAGTTCTTC.

This sequence joins TRBV30 and TRBJ2-2; D gene ambiguous. V was cut by 1 base and J by 8 bases, with 20 bases left in between. This CDR3 is built from 16 residues. From germline, CDR1 is GTSNPN and CDR2 SVGIG (reference sequence). This CDR3 is CAWSARLSSKTGELFF. CDR3 nucleotides: TGTGCCTGGAGTGCCAGGCTCTCCTCTAAAACTGGGGAGCTGTTTTTT.

The chain uses TRBV28 and TRBJ2-7; 10 bases are a match to TRBD2. This CDR3 contains 14 residues. Germline lookup yields CDR1 MDHEN and CDR2 SYDVKM. J lost 4 bases, V lost 11 bases, and 11 bases had no gene match. The CDR3 nucleotides are TGTGCCTCTAGCGGGAGACCTTCTAGATACGAGCAGTACTTC. Its protein is CASSGRPSRYEQYF.

J is TRBJ1-2 and V is TRBV6-6, with 8 bases aligning to TRBD1. This CDR3 is 20 amino acids long. From germline, CDR1 is MNHNY and CDR2 SVGAGI (reference sequence). Germline trimming cut 6 bases from V and 7 bases from J; bases unmatched to any gene: 28. CDR3 coding DNA: TGTGCCAGCAGCTACAAACGGGGAACACGACAGGGGAGATTTCCGCGTGGCTACACCTTC. Residues: CASSYKRGTRQGRFPRGYTF.

The chain recombines TRBV5-1 with TRBJ1-1; TRBD1 agrees at 10 bases. The CDR3 has 15 residues. The V and J ends lost 4 bases and 4 bases, in that order; junction bases with no gene match: 7. In germline, CDR1 is SGHRS, CDR2 YFSETQ. The CDR3 coding sequence is TGCGCCAGCAGCGACCGGGACAGGGGAGGCACTGAAGCTTTCTTT. Translation gives CASSDRDRGGTEAFF.

This chain links TRBV18 with TRBJ2-3; D is uncertain. V lost 6 bases and J 6 bases, leaving 10 bases between the germline ends. The CDR3 is 12 amino acids. Germline CDR1 KGHSH, CDR2 LQKENI. This CDR3 is CASSQSGDTQYF. The CDR3 DNA reads as TGTGCCAGCTCCCAATCGGGTGATACGCAGTATTTT.